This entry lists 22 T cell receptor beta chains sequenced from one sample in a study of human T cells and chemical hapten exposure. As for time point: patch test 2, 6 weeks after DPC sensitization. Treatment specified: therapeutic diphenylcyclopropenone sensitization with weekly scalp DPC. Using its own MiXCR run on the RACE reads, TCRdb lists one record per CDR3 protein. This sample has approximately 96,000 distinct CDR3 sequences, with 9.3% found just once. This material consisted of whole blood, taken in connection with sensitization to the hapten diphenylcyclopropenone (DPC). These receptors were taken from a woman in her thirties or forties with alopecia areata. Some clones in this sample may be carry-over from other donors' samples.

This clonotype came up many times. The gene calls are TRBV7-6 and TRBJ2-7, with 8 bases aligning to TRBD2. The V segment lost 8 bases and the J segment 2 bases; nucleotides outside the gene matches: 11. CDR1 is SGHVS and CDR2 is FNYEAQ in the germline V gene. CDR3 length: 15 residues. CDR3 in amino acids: CASSGGGGTTYEQYF. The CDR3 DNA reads TGTGCCAGCTCCGGGGGGGGAGGTACCACCTACGAGCAGTACTTC.

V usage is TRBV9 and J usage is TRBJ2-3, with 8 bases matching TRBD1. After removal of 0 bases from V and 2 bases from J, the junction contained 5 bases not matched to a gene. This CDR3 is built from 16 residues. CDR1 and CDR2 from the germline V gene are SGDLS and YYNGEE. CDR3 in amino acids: CASSVEGQAPTDTQYF. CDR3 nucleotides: TGTGCCAGCAGCGTAGAGGGACAGGCACCCACAGATACGCAGTATTTT.

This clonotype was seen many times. CDR3 residues: CASRFRVSTDTQYF. CDR3 bases: TGTGCCAGCAGGTTCAGAGTGAGCACAGATACGCAGTATTTT. The gene calls are TRBV7-2 and TRBJ2-3; D is uncertain. Germline V CDR1 and CDR2: SGHTA, FQGNSA. Trimming took off 6 bases at V and 0 bases at J, with 10 bases between the two ends. This CDR3 has 14 residues.

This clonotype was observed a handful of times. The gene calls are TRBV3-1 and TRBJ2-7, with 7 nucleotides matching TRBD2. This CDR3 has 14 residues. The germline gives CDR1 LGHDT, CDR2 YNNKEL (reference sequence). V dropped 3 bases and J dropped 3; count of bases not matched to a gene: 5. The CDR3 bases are TGTGCCAGCAGCCAGGGACTACCCAACTACGAGCAGTACTTC. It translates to CASSQGLPNYEQYF.

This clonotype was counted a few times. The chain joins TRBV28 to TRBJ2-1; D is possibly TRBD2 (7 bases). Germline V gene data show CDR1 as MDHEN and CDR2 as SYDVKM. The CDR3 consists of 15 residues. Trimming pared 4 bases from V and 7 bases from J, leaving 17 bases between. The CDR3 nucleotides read TGTGCCAGCAGTTCGGGGGGCAGTATTGATAATGAGCAGTTCTTC. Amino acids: CASSSGGSIDNEQFF.

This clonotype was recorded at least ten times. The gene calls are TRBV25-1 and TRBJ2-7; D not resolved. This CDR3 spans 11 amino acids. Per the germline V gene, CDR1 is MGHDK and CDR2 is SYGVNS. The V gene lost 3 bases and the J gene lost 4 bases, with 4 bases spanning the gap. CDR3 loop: CASSEGYEQYF. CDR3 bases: TGTGCCAGCAGTGAGGGTTACGAGCAGTACTTC.

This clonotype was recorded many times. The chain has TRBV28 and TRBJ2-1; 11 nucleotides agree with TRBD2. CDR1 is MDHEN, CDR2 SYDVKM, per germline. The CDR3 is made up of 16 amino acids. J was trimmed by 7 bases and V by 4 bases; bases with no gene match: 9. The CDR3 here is CASSSPLAGGPNEQFF. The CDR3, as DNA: TGTGCCAGCAGTTCTCCGTTAGCGGGAGGGCCGAATGAGCAGTTCTTC. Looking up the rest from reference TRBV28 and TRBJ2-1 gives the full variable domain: DVKVTQSSRYLVKRTGEKVFLECVQDMDHENMFWYRQDPGLGLRLIYFSYDVKMKEKGDIPEGYSVSREKKERFSLILESASTNQTSMYLCASSSPLAGGPNEQFFGPGTRLTVL.

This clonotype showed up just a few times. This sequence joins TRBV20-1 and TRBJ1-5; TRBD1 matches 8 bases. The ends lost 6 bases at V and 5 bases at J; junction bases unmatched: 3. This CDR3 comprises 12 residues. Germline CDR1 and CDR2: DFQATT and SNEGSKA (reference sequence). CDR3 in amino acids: CSASTGDQPQHF. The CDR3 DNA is TGCAGTGCGTCGACAGGGGATCAGCCCCAGCATTTT.

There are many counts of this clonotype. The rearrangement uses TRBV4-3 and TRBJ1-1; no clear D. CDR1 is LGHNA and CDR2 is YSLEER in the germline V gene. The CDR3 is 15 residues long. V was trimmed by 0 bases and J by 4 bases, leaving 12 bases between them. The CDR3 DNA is TGCGCCAGCAGCCAAGATACGACCAGGCCCACTGAAGCTTTCTTT. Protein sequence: CASSQDTTRPTEAFF.

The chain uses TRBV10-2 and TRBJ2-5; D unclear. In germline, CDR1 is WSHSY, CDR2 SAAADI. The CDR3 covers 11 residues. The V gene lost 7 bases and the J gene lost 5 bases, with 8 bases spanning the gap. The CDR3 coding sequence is TGCGCCAGCACCTGGCGCGAGACCCAGTACTTC. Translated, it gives CASTWRETQYF.

CDR3 in amino acids: CASSFGSPPEQFF. The CDR3 DNA is TGTGCCAGCAGTTTTGGGTCCCCCCCGGAGCAGTTCTTC. The chain recombines TRBV28 with TRBJ2-1; D uncertain. Trimming shortened V by 3 bases and J by 10 bases, and 13 bases separated the two germline ends. From germline, CDR1 is MDHEN and CDR2 SYDVKM. This CDR3 has 13 amino acids.

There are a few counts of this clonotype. The CDR3 DNA sequence: TGCGCCAGCAGCTTCCAGGGCTCTGACGTGTGGCAAGAGACCCAGTACTTC. This encodes CASSFQGSDVWQETQYF. The V gene is TRBV5-1, the J gene TRBJ2-5, with D possibly being TRBD1 (5 bases). V lost 2 bases and J lost 2, with 19 bases in between. This CDR3 has 17 amino acids. CDR1 and CDR2 from the germline V gene are SGHRS and YFSETQ.

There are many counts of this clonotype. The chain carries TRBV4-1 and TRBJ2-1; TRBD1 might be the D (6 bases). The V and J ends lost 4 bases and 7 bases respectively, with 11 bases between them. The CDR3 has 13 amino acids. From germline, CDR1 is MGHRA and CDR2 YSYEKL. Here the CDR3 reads CASSRQVRNEQFF. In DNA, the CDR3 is TGCGCCAGCAGCCGACAGGTTCGGAATGAGCAGTTCTTC.

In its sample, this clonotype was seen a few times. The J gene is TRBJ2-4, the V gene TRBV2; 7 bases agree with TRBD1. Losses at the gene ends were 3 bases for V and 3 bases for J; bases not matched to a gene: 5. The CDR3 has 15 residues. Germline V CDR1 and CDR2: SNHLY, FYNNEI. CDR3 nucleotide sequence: TGTGCCAGCAGTGAGACAGGGTCTGGCAAAAACATTCAGTACTTC. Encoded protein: CASSETGSGKNIQYF.

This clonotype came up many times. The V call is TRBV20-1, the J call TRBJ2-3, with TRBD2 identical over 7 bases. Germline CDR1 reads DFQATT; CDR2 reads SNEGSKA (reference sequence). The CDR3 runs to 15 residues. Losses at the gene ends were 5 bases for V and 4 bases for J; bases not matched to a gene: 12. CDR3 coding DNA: TGCAGTGCTCCCCCATCGGGGGGAATGGCAGATACGCAGTATTTT. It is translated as CSAPPSGGMADTQYF.

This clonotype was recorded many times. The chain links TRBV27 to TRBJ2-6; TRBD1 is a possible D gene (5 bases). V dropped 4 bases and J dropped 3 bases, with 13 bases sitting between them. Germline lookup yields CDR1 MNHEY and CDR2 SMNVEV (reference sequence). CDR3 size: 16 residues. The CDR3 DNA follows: TGTGCCAGCAGTTCCCCCAGGGTCCGTGGGGCCAACGTCCTGACTTTC. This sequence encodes CASSSPRVRGANVLTF.

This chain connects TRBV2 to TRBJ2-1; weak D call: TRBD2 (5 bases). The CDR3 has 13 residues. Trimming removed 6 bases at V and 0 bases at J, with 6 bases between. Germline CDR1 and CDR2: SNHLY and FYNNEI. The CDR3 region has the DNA TGTGCCAGCAGACTAGACTCCTACAATGAGCAGTTCTTC. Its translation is CASRLDSYNEQFF. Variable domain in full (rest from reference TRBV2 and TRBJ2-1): EPEVTQTPSHQVTQMGQEVILRCVPISNHLYFYWYRQILGQKVEFLVSFYNNEISEKSEIFDDQFSVERPDGSNFTLKIRSTKLEDSAMYFCASRLDSYNEQFFGPGTRLTVL.

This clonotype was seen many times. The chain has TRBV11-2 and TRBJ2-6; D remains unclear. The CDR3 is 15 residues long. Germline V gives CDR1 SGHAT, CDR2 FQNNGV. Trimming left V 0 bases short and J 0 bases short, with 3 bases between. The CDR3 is CASSLDPSGANVLTF. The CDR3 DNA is TGTGCCAGCAGCTTAGACCCCTCTGGGGCCAACGTCCTGACTTTC.

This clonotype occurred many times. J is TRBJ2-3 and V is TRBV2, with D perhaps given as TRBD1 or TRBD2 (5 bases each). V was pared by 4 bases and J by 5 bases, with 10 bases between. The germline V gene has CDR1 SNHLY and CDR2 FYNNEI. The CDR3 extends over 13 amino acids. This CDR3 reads CASSGPGGDTQYF. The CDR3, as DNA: TGTGCCAGCAGTGGCCCTGGGGGAGATACGCAGTATTTT.

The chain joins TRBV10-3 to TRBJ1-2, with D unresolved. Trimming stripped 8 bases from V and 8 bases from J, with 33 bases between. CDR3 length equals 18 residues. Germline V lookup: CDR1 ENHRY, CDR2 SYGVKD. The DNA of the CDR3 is TGTGCCATCGGGGATTCCCGGAAGACCGATCAGCTTGAGACGGGCTACACCTTC. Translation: CAIGDSRKTDQLETGYTF.

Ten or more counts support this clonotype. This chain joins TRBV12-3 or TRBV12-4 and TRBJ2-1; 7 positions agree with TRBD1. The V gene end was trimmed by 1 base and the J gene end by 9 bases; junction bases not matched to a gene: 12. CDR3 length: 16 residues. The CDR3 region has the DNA TGTGCCAGCAGTTTAGAAGGGACAGCTACAATCGGTGAGCAGTTCTTC. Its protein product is CASSLEGTATIGEQFF.

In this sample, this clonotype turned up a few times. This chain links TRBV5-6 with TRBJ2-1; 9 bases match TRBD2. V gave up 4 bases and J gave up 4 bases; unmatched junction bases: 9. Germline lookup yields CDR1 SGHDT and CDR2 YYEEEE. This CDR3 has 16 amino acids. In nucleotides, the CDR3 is TGTGCCAGCAGCGATGGAGGACTAGCGATATACAATGAGCAGTTCTTC. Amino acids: CASSDGGLAIYNEQFF.